The rows below give T cell receptor beta chains drawn from one sample of a study of shared clonotypes between healthy human individuals. The method was immunoSEQ multiplex PCR; TCRdb's version includes in-frame clones alone and lacks a portion of them. The data hold under 2,000,000 clones, with about 95% observed a single time. The sequencing input was naive CD8+ T cells sorted from blood. The receptors derive from a man younger than 35 in good health. CDR3s leave out the opening cysteine and the closing phenylalanine or tryptophan. D genes are given only for firm matches.

v_call,d_call,j_call,cdr3_aa
TRBV27,-,TRBJ2-2,ASSLDLAGELF
TRBV7-2,-,TRBJ2-7,ASSFTEDLSYEQY
TRBV11-2,-,TRBJ2-7,ASSLEVATEQY
TRBV7-9,-,TRBJ1-1,ASTSSNTEAF
TRBV4-2,-,TRBJ2-7,ASSQEESSSEGLHEQY
TRBV6-5,TRBD2,TRBJ2-1,ASYPGLAVVNEQF
TRBV4-3,TRBD2,TRBJ2-3,ASSQLAGGADTQY
TRBV2,TRBD2,TRBJ2-7,ASNEGGWDYEQY
TRBV6-1,-,TRBJ2-7,ASSDFFGVTGPN
TRBV4-1,-,TRBJ1-4,ASSQAAPGEKLF
TRBV13,-,TRBJ2-7,ASSLAGLAYEQY
TRBV10-3,TRBD1,TRBJ1-2,AVPTTDRASYGYT
TRBV27,TRBD1,TRBJ2-7,ASSPSRDSRGYEQY
TRBV27,TRBD1,TRBJ2-7,ASSWGTGSYEQY
TRBV7-9,-,TRBJ1-5,ASSLVEAGLGQPQH
TRBV4-1,-,TRBJ2-2,ASSPGASTGELF
TRBV10-1,-,TRBJ1-2,ASSPDNNYGYT
TRBV30,TRBD2,TRBJ2-2,ARSGGYTGELF
TRBV5-1,TRBD1,TRBJ2-6,ASSFLRDRVPGANVLT
TRBV10-2,-,TRBJ2-3,ASRNNVGTDTQY
TRBV18,-,TRBJ1-2,ASSRELGDYGYT
TRBV18,-,TRBJ2-7,ASSPVLDEQY
TRBV27,-,TRBJ1-1,ASSWGGSNTEAF
TRBV10-3,-,TRBJ1-5,AISAEGNQPQH
TRBV13,-,TRBJ2-5,ASSSRPIEETQY
TRBV5-8,TRBD2,TRBJ2-3,ASSLEREGDTQY
TRBV25-1,TRBD1,TRBJ2-2,ASSDEGQQNTGELF
TRBV9,TRBD2,TRBJ2-2,ASSVPGLAGVDTGELF
TRBV2,TRBD1,TRBJ1-1,ANLPSTGATEAF
TRBV9,TRBD2,TRBJ2-7,ASSVEGVGGPGHEQY
TRBV7-8,-,TRBJ2-5,ASTVGQIGETQY
TRBV9,-,TRBJ2-7,ASSVATAADEQY
TRBV19,-,TRBJ1-6,ASSIDQGMKSPLH
TRBV7-9,-,TRBJ1-1,ASSFVGGMNTEAF
TRBV9,-,TRBJ2-7,ASSVGTVTYEQY
TRBV6-1,TRBD2,TRBJ2-7,AHRGDGSYEQY
TRBV4-2,-,TRBJ2-1,ASSQVGVPSSSYNEQF
TRBV6-1,TRBD1,TRBJ2-7,ASSEDPGTGIYEQY
TRBV6-1,-,TRBJ2-7,AGAWGDGYEQY
TRBV30,TRBD1,TRBJ1-1,AGRGLGTEAF
TRBV27,TRBD1,TRBJ2-2,ASSASTGQVAGELF
TRBV5-1,-,TRBJ2-7,ASSFDSTYEQY
TRBV19,-,TRBJ1-1,ASTPGATETEAF
TRBV9,-,TRBJ2-2,ASSPVTSNTGELF
TRBV6-5,-,TRBJ1-1,ASGQGAEAF
TRBV29-1,-,TRBJ2-2,SVVASTGIGELF
TRBV9,TRBD2,TRBJ2-3,ASSASGTSGQNTDTQY
TRBV10-3,-,TRBJ1-1,AISESREGNTEAF
TRBV30,TRBD1,TRBJ1-5,AWSTGTGEPLSNQPQH
TRBV19,-,TRBJ2-3,ASSIPAFTDTQY
TRBV7-9,-,TRBJ2-7,ASSSEAYEQY
TRBV6-1,-,TRBJ2-1,ASQFLEEYNEQF
TRBV30,-,TRBJ2-5,AWSVRQGWEQY
TRBV6-1,-,TRBJ1-1,ASSEGGLGTPEAF
TRBV19,-,TRBJ1-1,ASSIPQGEGTEAF
TRBV27,-,TRBJ2-2,ASGFGAGELF
TRBV16,-,TRBJ1-2,ASSQSIGFGYT